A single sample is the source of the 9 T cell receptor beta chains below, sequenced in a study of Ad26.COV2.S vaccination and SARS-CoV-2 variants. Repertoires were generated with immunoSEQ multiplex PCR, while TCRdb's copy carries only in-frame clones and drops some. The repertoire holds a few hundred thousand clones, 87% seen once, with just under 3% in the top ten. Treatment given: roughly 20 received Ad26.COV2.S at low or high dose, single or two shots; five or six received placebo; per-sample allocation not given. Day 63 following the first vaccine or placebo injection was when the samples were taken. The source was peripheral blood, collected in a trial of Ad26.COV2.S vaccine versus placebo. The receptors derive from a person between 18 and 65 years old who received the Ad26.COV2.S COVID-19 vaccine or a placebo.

The CDR3 DNA reads as TGTGCCAGCAGCGTCCTGACTAGGTCTGTCCGGAATGAGCAGTTCTTC. The encoded protein is CASSVLTRSVRNEQFF. This chain joins TRBV9 and TRBJ2-1; D is perhaps TRBD2 (6 bases). V was clipped by 2 bases and J by 7 bases, with 19 bases between them. This CDR3 has 16 amino acids. CDR1 and CDR2 (germline): SGDLS, YYNGEE. Using reference TRBV9 and TRBJ2-1 for the parts outside the CDR3, the full variable domain is DSGVTQTPKHLITATGQRVTLRCSPRSGDLSVYWYQQSLDQGLQFLIQYYNGEERAKGNILERFSAQQFPDLHSELNLSSLELGDSALYFCASSVLTRSVRNEQFFGPGTRLTVL.

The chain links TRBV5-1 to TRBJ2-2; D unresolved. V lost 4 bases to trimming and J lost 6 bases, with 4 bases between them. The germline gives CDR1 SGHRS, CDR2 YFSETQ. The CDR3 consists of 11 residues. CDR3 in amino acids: CASSLPGELFF. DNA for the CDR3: TGCGCCAGCAGCCTCCCCGGGGAGCTGTTTTTT.

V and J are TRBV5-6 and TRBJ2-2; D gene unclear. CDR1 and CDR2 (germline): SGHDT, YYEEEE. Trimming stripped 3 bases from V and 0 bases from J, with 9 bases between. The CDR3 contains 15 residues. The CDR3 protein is CASSSDNSNTGELFF. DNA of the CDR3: TGTGCCAGCAGCTCAGACAATTCGAACACCGGGGAGCTGTTTTTT.

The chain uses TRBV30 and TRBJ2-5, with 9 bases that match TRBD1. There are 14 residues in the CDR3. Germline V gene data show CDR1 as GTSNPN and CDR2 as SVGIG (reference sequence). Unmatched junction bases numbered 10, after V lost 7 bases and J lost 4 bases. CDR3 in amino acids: CASNRGLSRETQYF. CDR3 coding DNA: TGTGCCTCCAACAGGGGGCTAAGTCGAGAGACCCAGTACTTC. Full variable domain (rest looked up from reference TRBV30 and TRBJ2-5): SQTIHQWPATLVQPVGSPLSLECTVEGTSNPNLYWYRQAAGRGLQLLFYSVGIGQISSEVPQNLSASRPQDRQFILSSKKLLLSDSGFYLCASNRGLSRETQYFGPGTRLLVL.

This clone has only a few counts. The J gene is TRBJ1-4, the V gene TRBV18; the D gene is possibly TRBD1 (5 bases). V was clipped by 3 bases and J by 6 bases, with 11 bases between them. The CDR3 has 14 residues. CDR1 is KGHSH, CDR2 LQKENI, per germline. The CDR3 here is CASSPQRGDEKLFF. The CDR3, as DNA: TGTGCCAGCTCACCCCAACGGGGGGATGAAAAACTGTTTTTT.

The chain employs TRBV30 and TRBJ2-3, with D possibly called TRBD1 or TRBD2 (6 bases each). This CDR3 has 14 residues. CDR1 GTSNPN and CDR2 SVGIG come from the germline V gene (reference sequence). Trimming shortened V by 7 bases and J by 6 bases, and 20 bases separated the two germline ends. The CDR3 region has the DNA TGTGCCTCCCACGGACCTAAAGGGGGGGATACGCAGTATTTT. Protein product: CASHGPKGGDTQYF.

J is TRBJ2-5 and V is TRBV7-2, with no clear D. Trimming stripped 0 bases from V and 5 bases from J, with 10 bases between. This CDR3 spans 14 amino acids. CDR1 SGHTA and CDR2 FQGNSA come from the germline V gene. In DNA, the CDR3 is TGTGCCAGCAGCTTAGCGGGGAAGTTTGAGACCCAGTACTTC. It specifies CASSLAGKFETQYF.

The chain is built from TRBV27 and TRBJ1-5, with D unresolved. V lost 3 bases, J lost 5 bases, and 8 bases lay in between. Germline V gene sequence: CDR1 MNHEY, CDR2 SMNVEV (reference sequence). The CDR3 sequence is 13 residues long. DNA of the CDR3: TGTGCCAGCAGTTTCGGGTTCTATCAGCCCCAGCATTTT. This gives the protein CASSFGFYQPQHF.

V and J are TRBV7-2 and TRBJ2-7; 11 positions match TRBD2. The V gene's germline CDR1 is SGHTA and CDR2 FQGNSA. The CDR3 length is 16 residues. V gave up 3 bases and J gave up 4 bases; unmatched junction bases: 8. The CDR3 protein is CASSFTGTSGPYEQYF. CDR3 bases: TGTGCCAGCAGCTTTACCGGGACTAGCGGCCCTTACGAGCAGTACTTC.